The T cell receptor beta chain under discussion was sequenced for a study of blood T cell repertoires in COVID-19. Sequenced by immunoSEQ multiplex PCR; TCRdb stores in-frame clones only, minus some. The table shows 100,000 to 150,000 clones, with about 81% occurring only once. Cohorts were based on clinical histories the participants reported. The count of this clone is one. The TCR comes from a middle-aged man with acute COVID-19. The source material was PBMCs or T cells enriched from blood (not recorded which).

The CDR3 here is CASSTNRGQTEAFF. In DNA, the CDR3 is TGTGCCAGCAGTACAAACAGGGGGCAGACTGAAGCTTTCTTT. The chain is built from TRBV28 and TRBJ1-1; the match to TRBD1 covers 9 bases. The germline gives CDR1 MDHEN, CDR2 SYDVKM. With V trimmed by 5 bases and J by 5 bases, 6 bases remained unmatched. CDR3 length: 14 amino acids.